The clone carrying this T cell receptor beta chain was seen once. Its matching antigen is unknown. Trimming took 0 bases from V and 2 from J; bases not matched to a gene: 10. Germline V lookup: CDR1 SQVTM, CDR2 ANQGSEA. The CDR3 runs 17 residues. The sample is drawn from a study of Ad26.COV2.S vaccination and SARS-CoV-2 variants. Study background: This donor came from the COV1001 trial of Ad26.COV2.S. Donor got 5x10^10 or 1x10^11 viral particles of Ad26.COV2.S. Findings of the study overall: Reportedly, spike-specific CD8+ and CD4+ T cell responses achieved substantial breadth once vaccination had taken place.

Stated treatment: some 19 received Ad26.COV2.S at low or high dose, single or two shots; several received placebo; per-sample allocation not given. Day 63 following the first vaccine or placebo injection was when the samples were taken. Immunization relied on an Ad26 vector, which expressed Wuhan-strain SARS-CoV-2 spike. Profiled with immunoSEQ multiplex PCR; TCRdb holds only in-frame clones, not every one. The sample records around 340,000 clones, 85% to 90% being singletons. The sample consisted of peripheral blood, taken in a trial of Ad26.COV2.S vaccine versus placebo. This receptor was obtained from a person between 18 and 65 years old who received the Ad26.COV2.S COVID-19 vaccine or a placebo. The chain employs TRBV29-1 and TRBJ1-2, with 9 bases matching TRBD1. This CDR3 reads CSVEDRDRESINYGYTF. DNA of the CDR3: TGCAGCGTTGAAGACCGGGACAGGGAATCTATCAACTATGGCTACACCTTC.